Shown below are 4 T cell receptor beta chains from a single sample sequenced in a study of blood T cell repertoires in COVID-19. Clones were sequenced by immunoSEQ multiplex PCR, and TCRdb holds only the in-frame ones, with some missing. Of some 70,000 clones in the sample, around 91% are singletons; the top ten hold 5.3%. The sequencing sample was made of peripheral blood. The receptors were sampled from a middle-aged man with acute or convalescent COVID-19.

This sequence joins TRBV19 and TRBJ2-1; D may be TRBD1 (5 bases). V was trimmed by 6 bases and J by 3 bases, leaving 6 bases between them. The germline V gene has CDR1 LNHDA and CDR2 SQIVND (reference sequence). The CDR3 runs 12 residues. CDR3 sequence (DNA): TGTGCCAGTAGGCAGGGCTACAATGAGCAGTTCTTC. Its translation is CASRQGYNEQFF.

The rearrangement joins TRBV9 to TRBJ2-5; TRBD2 aligns across 11 bases. V was pared by 4 bases and J by 5 bases, with 4 bases of the junction left unmatched. The CDR3 runs to 14 residues. Germline V CDR1 and CDR2: SGDLS, YYNGEE. The CDR3 DNA is TGTGCCAGCAGCACCATAGCGGGAGGGGAGACCCAGTACTTC. It specifies CASSTIAGGETQYF. Using reference TRBV9 and TRBJ2-5 for the parts outside the CDR3, the full variable domain is DSGVTQTPKHLITATGQRVTLRCSPRSGDLSVYWYQQSLDQGLQFLIQYYNGEERAKGNILERFSAQQFPDLHSELNLSSLELGDSALYFCASSTIAGGETQYFGPGTRLLVL.

The gene calls are TRBV27 and TRBJ2-3, with TRBD2 identical over 9 bases. Per germline, CDR1 MNHEY and CDR2 SMNVEV (reference sequence). The ends lost 0 bases at V and 0 bases at J; junction bases unmatched: 4. The CDR3 runs 17 residues. The CDR3 DNA reads as TGTGCCAGCAGTTTATCTCTAGCGGGGTACAGCACAGATACGCAGTATTTT. The encoded protein is CASSLSLAGYSTDTQYF.

As concerns this clone: A junction end diverges from the germline sequence, so it may reflect a read error. The chain recombines TRBV6-1 with TRBJ1-6; 7 bases align to TRBD1. Looked up from germline, CDR1 is MNHNS and CDR2 is SASEGT. This CDR3 is 15 amino acids long. CDR3 sequence: CASSEDRVGNSPLHF. The CDR3 DNA reads as TGTGCCAGCAGCGAAGACAGGGTGGGGAATTCACCCCTCCACTTT.